These 15 T cell receptor beta chains share one sample of origin, sequenced in a study of blood T cell repertoires in COVID-19 (dated by TCRdb to 2019 to 2021). The library was produced with the immunoSEQ multiplex PCR assay. TCRdb's version of the immuneACCESS table is confined to in-frame rearrangements and falls short of the full clone set. An unresolved V gene accounts for under half of the shortfall where checked; the remainder is of unknown origin. The sample table shows about 160,000 clones, and around 87% are seen once. The ten largest make up 6% to 7% of the sample. The specimen sequenced was peripheral blood. The receptor set was obtained from a man older than 75 with acute or convalescent COVID-19.

The chain uses TRBV24-1 and TRBJ2-1, with 11 nucleotides matching TRBD1. Germline V CDR1 and CDR2: KGHDR, SFDVKD. V was pared by 10 bases and J by 5 bases, with 0 bases of the junction left unmatched. The CDR3 has 12 amino acids. The CDR3, as DNA: TGTGCCACGGGACAGGGGGACAATGAGCAGTTCTTC. This gives the protein CATGQGDNEQFF.

Written as DNA, the CDR3 is TGTGCCAGCAGTTACTCGATAGGACAGGGAGCCAATGAGCAGTTCTTC. It is translated as CASSYSIGQGANEQFF. The rearrangement joins TRBV6-5 to TRBJ2-1; 8 bases fit TRBD1. Germline CDR1 is MNHEY and CDR2 is SVGAGI. Germline trimming cut 0 bases from V and 6 bases from J; bases unmatched to any gene: 7. The CDR3 consists of 16 residues.

The V gene is TRBV5-8, the J gene TRBJ1-2; possibly TRBD1 for D (6 bases). The CDR3 has 14 amino acids. V lost 4 bases, J lost 6 bases, and 16 bases lay in between. The germline gives CDR1 SGHTS, CDR2 YDEGEE. CDR3 region: CASSHGQPTDGYTF. As DNA, the CDR3 is TGTGCCAGCAGCCATGGACAGCCGACGGATGGCTACACCTTC.

This sequence joins TRBV19 and TRBJ2-2, with a weak D call TRBD2 (5 bases). This CDR3 spans 13 amino acids. Germline V lookup: CDR1 LNHDA, CDR2 SQIVND (reference sequence). Trimming removed 6 bases from V and 2 bases from J, with 7 bases in between. The CDR3 DNA reads TGTGCCAGTAGGGACTTTAACACCGGGGAGCTGTTTTTT. It encodes CASRDFNTGELFF. The full variable domain, with the rest looked up from reference TRBV19 and TRBJ2-2, is DGGITQSPKYLFRKEGQNVTLSCEQNLNHDAMYWYRQDPGQGLRLIYYSQIVNDFQKGDIAEGYSVSREKKESFPLTVTSAQKNPTAFYLCASRDFNTGELFFGEGSRLTVL.

This rearrangement joins TRBV7-2 to TRBJ2-7, with D possibly being TRBD1 (5 bases). CDR3 length: 16 amino acids. V dropped 2 bases and J dropped 2 bases, with 16 bases sitting between them. Germline CDR1 is SGHTA and CDR2 is FQGNSA. CDR3 DNA sequence: TGTGCCAGCAGCTTACGATCGGCAGGGCTAACCTACGAGCAGTACTTC. It translates to CASSLRSAGLTYEQYF.

The chain carries TRBV20-1 and TRBJ1-6, with 8 bases fitting TRBD1. Unmatched junction bases numbered 9, after V lost 3 bases and J lost 8 bases. The germline V gene encodes CDR1 DFQATT and CDR2 SNEGSKA (reference sequence). The CDR3 totals 15 residues. The CDR3 sequence is CSASVSTGVDSPLHF. As DNA, the CDR3 is TGCAGTGCTAGTGTGTCGACAGGGGTGGATTCACCCCTCCACTTT.

The count of this clone is one. The rearrangement uses TRBV6-1 and TRBJ2-5, with a weak D call TRBD2 (5 bases). Trimming removed 4 bases from V and 4 bases from J, with 19 bases in between. The germline CDR1 and CDR2 sequences are MNHNS and SASEGT. The CDR3 totals 16 residues. CDR3 residues: CASSVEISARVETQYF. The DNA for the CDR3 is TGTGCCAGCAGTGTAGAGATTAGCGCCCGTGTAGAGACCCAGTACTTC.

The chain has TRBV7-8 and TRBJ2-3, with TRBD2 matching over 11 bases. Per the germline V gene, CDR1 is SGHVS and CDR2 is FQNEAQ. Trimming at V came to 3 bases and at J to 2 bases, leaving 1 base not matched to a gene. The CDR3 is 15 amino acids. Here the CDR3 reads CASSFSGGATDTQYF. CDR3 nucleotides: TGTGCCAGCAGCTTTAGCGGGGGGGCCACAGATACGCAGTATTTT.

V gene TRBV7-6 combines with J gene TRBJ2-7; tentatively, D is TRBD2 (5 bases). Germline CDR1 and CDR2: SGHVS and FNYEAQ. The CDR3 sequence is 15 residues long. Trimming shortened V by 2 bases and J by 4 bases, and 15 bases separated the two germline ends. CDR3 loop: CASSLSEGGAYEQYF. The CDR3, as DNA: TGTGCCAGCAGCTTAAGTGAGGGCGGAGCGTACGAGCAGTACTTC. Combining the CDR3 with reference TRBV7-6 and TRBJ2-7 gives the whole variable domain GAGVSQSPRYKVTKRGQDVALRCDPISGHVSLYWYRQALGQGPEFLTYFNYEAQQDKSGLPNDRFSAERPEGSISTLTIQRTEQRDSAMYRCASSLSEGGAYEQYFGPGTRLTVT.

The rearrangement links TRBV15 to TRBJ2-4; a weak D match, TRBD2 (5 bases). CDR1 and CDR2 (germline): LNHNV, YYDKDF (reference sequence). Deletions cut 2 bases from V and 5 bases from J, with 10 bases between. CDR3 length: 14 residues. CDR3 sequence reads: CATSRRLIQNIQYF. Here the CDR3 DNA reads TGTGCCACCAGCAGACGACTAATACAAAACATTCAGTACTTC. Combining the CDR3 with reference TRBV15 and TRBJ2-4 gives the whole variable domain DAMVIQNPRYQVTQFGKPVTLSCSQTLNHNVMYWYQQKSSQAPKLLFHYYDKDFNNEADTPDNFQSRRPNTSFCFLDIRSPGLGDTAMYLCATSRRLIQNIQYFGAGTRLSVL.

The CDR3 region has the DNA TGCGCCAGCAGCTCTCGACTAGCGGCAAGCTCCTACAATGAGCAGTTCTTC. Protein product: CASSSRLAASSYNEQFF. The chain combines TRBV5-1 with TRBJ2-1; 9 bases agree with TRBD2. The CDR3 totals 17 residues. V dropped 3 bases and J dropped 0; count of bases not matched to a gene: 7. Germline assignment: CDR1 SGHRS and CDR2 YFSETQ.

The V gene is TRBV13, the J gene TRBJ1-6, with D uncertain. Deletions cut 4 bases from V and 0 bases from J, with 16 bases between. Germline V CDR1 and CDR2: PRHDT, FYEKMQ (reference sequence). This CDR3 contains 18 residues. In nucleotides, the CDR3 is TGTGCCAGCAGCTCGTGGGCAGGCGTGAGCTCCTATAATTCACCCCTCCACTTT. Translated, it gives CASSSWAGVSSYNSPLHF.

This clone showed up just once. This rearrangement joins TRBV28 to TRBJ1-5; 7 bases map to TRBD1. V lost 4 bases, J lost 0 bases, and 9 bases stayed unmatched. CDR1 is MDHEN and CDR2 is SYDVKM in the germline V gene. The CDR3 contains 17 residues. CDR3 sequence (DNA): TGTGCCAGCAGTTGGTTGCCGGGACAGCCTAGCAATCAGCCCCAGCATTTT. Translation gives CASSWLPGQPSNQPQHF.

The chain employs TRBV30 and TRBJ2-3; 9 bases map to TRBD1. This CDR3 region has 17 residues. Germline CDR1 GTSNPN, CDR2 SVGIG (reference sequence). The V gene end was trimmed by 2 bases and the J gene end by 2 bases; junction bases not matched to a gene: 11. CDR3 residues: CAWSIRSTGGTTDTQYF. DNA of the CDR3: TGTGCCTGGAGTATCCGGTCGACAGGGGGGACCACAGATACGCAGTATTTT.

The V and J genes are TRBV9 and TRBJ2-2; 10 bases are shared with TRBD1. With 4 bases clipped from V and 6 bases from J, the junction kept 9 bases outside the gene matches. Germline loops: CDR1 SGDLS, CDR2 YYNGEE. This CDR3 region has 16 residues. The CDR3 is CASSPRQGAQAGELFF. DNA for the CDR3: TGTGCCAGCAGCCCCAGACAGGGGGCGCAGGCCGGGGAGCTGTTTTTT. Combining the CDR3 with reference TRBV9 and TRBJ2-2 gives the whole variable domain DSGVTQTPKHLITATGQRVTLRCSPRSGDLSVYWYQQSLDQGLQFLIQYYNGEERAKGNILERFSAQQFPDLHSELNLSSLELGDSALYFCASSPRQGAQAGELFFGEGSRLTVL.